These 9 T cell receptor beta chains were sequenced from one sample in a study of regulatory T cells in long-lasting Graves disease. Building the TCR beta libraries relied on iRepertoire HTBI primers, and CDR3 regions underwent Arm-PCR. TCRdb independently ran MiXCR on the multiplex PCR reads; one entry per CDR3 protein. The sample has about 420,000 distinct CDR3 sequences, about 15% seen once. Time point: newly diagnosed GD, antithyroid drugs for less than 3 months. After RNA was extracted from PBMCs, the TCR library was made from it. The sample was also reused in another study, on T cells in Graves' hyperthyroidism and ophthalmopathy.

Sequencing was performed on peripheral blood mononuclear cells (PBMCs), taken at new diagnosis, from a patient treated with antithyroid drugs. Receptor source: a woman younger than 30 with Graves disease.

This clonotype was counted many times. This chain links TRBV11-2 with TRBJ2-7; D not certain. V lost 3 bases and J lost 2, with 11 bases in between. The CDR3 sequence is 14 residues long. The germline V gene encodes CDR1 SGHAT and CDR2 FQNNGV. The CDR3 DNA follows: TGTGCCAGCAGCTTGGGCGGAAAGACCTACGAGCAGTACTTC. Its protein is CASSLGGKTYEQYF. Filled out from reference TRBV11-2 and TRBJ2-7, the complete variable domain reads EAGVAQSPRYKIIEKRQSVAFWCNPISGHATLYWYQQILGQGPKLLIQFQNNGVVDDSQLPKDRFSAERLKGVDSTLKIQPAKLEDSAVYLCASSLGGKTYEQYFGPGTRLTVT.

V is TRBV5-8 and J is TRBJ1-5, with D tentatively TRBD1 (6 bases). CDR1 is SGHTS and CDR2 is YDEGEE in the germline V gene. This CDR3 has 15 amino acids. The germline V and J ends were trimmed by 0 bases and 5 bases, with 12 bases remaining between them. CDR3 region: CASSLGQTGYQPQHF. DNA for the CDR3: TGTGCCAGCAGCTTGGGACAGACAGGATATCAGCCCCAGCATTTT.

The chain recombines TRBV5-5 with TRBJ1-2; D unclear. CDR1 and CDR2 (germline): SGHKS, YYEKEE (reference sequence). The ends were cut back, 4 bases at V and 0 bases at J, with 16 bases in the middle. The CDR3 contains 16 residues. In nucleotides, the CDR3 is TGTGCCAGCAGCCCCCTCCGGGCAGCCTCTAACTATGGCTACACCTTC. It codes for CASSPLRAASNYGYTF. The variable domain in full, completed from reference TRBV5-5 and TRBJ1-2, reads DAGVTQSPTHLIKTRGQQVTLRCSPISGHKSVSWYQQVLGQGPQFIFQYYEKEERGRGNFPDRFSARQFPNYSSELNVNALLLGDSALYLCASSPLRAASNYGYTFGSGTRLTVV.

The J gene is TRBJ1-1, the V gene TRBV18, with unresolved D. CDR1 KGHSH and CDR2 LQKENI come from the germline V gene. V was cut by 2 bases and J by 7 bases, with 11 bases left in between. This CDR3 comprises 13 residues. The CDR3 spells CASSPAAGIEAFF. In nucleotides, the CDR3 is TGTGCCAGCTCACCAGCGGCTGGGATTGAAGCTTTCTTT.

This clonotype was counted between two and nine times. The V call is TRBV28, the J call TRBJ1-1, with 10 bases aligning to TRBD1. The CDR3 is 15 amino acids. The V and J ends lost 7 bases and 1 base, in that order; junction bases with no gene match: 6. Germline V gene lookup returns CDR1 MDHEN and CDR2 SYDVKM. The CDR3 DNA sequence: TGTGCCAGCACTCCCGACAGGGGGCGGAACACTGAAGCTTTCTTT. Protein: CASTPDRGRNTEAFF.

This clonotype has a count of ten or more. The V call is TRBV3-1, the J call TRBJ1-3; D ambiguous. The V end lost 4 bases, the J end lost 8 bases, and 15 bases lay between the germline ends. The CDR3 contains 14 residues. CDR1 and CDR2 from the germline V gene are LGHDT and YNNKEL (reference sequence). The CDR3 region is CASSPSPGVDTIYF. In DNA, the CDR3 is TGTGCCAGCAGCCCAAGCCCGGGCGTGGACACCATATATTTT.

The table lists this clonotype with a few counts. The V gene is TRBV27, the J gene TRBJ2-2, with D unclear. V lost 5 bases, J lost 0 bases, and 10 bases lay in between. The CDR3 sequence is 15 residues long. Germline CDR1 reads MNHEY; CDR2 reads SMNVEV (reference sequence). In nucleotides, the CDR3 is TGTGCCAGCAGTCGCCATCCAGCGAACACCGGGGAGCTGTTTTTT. Its translation: CASSRHPANTGELFF.

This clonotype showed up many times. The chain links TRBV28 to TRBJ1-4, with D perhaps TRBD1 (6 bases). Germline V lookup: CDR1 MDHEN, CDR2 SYDVKM. V lost 3 bases to trimming and J lost 8 bases, with 13 bases between them. The CDR3 length is 14 residues. This CDR3 reads CASSLGAQGEKLFF. The CDR3 DNA sequence: TGTGCCAGCAGTTTGGGGGCGCAGGGCGAAAAACTGTTTTTT.

The V call is TRBV7-9, the J call TRBJ1-3, with D unclear. Germline lookup yields CDR1 SEHNR and CDR2 FQNEAQ (reference sequence). The CDR3 totals 13 residues. V lost 3 bases, J lost 8 bases, and 11 bases lay in between. Written as DNA, the CDR3 is TGTGCCAGCAGCTTTTCACAACGGGACACCATATATTTT. It specifies CASSFSQRDTIYF. Full variable domain (rest looked up from reference TRBV7-9 and TRBJ1-3): DTGVSQNPRHKITKRGQNVTFRCDPISEHNRLYWYRQTLGQGPEFLTYFQNEAQLEKSRLLSDRFSAERPKGSFSTLEIQRTEQGDSAMYLCASSFSQRDTIYFGEGSWLTVV.